A selection of T cell receptor beta chains follows, all from one sample in a study of cytomegalovirus exposure and HLA in healthy donors. Measured with immunoSEQ multiplex PCR; TCRdb has only the in-frame clones, and not every one. The sample has about 97,000 clones, roughly three quarters seen once. The sequenced sample consisted of PBMCs. Every receptor here comes from a male donor in good health and CMV-seropositive. The CDR3 runs from the conserved cysteine through the conserved F or W. A D gene is named only where the DNA matches it firmly. Where a row states a size, it is once, few, many or the class of an expanded clone; other rows omit it.

TRBV7-9,TRBJ1-2,13,NA,TRBD1,TGTGCCAGCAGCAAGCGGACAGGGAATGGCTACACCTTC,CASSKRTGNGYTF
TRBV13,TRBJ1-1,15,NA,NA,TGTGCCAGCAGCTTAGGGGGACTCCAGGGCACTGAAGCTTTCTTT,CASSLGGLQGTEAFF
TRBV11-3,TRBJ1-2,18,NA,TRBD1,TGTGCCAGCAGCCCTCTAGGGGGCCACACTTTTTCTAACTATGGCTACACCTTC,CASSPLGGHTFSNYGYTF
TRBV11-1,TRBJ2-5,16,NA,TRBD1,TGTGCCAGCAGCACGGGACAGGGGGAAGCGGGTGAGACCCAGTACTTC,CASSTGQGEAGETQYF
TRBV28,TRBJ2-7,15,NA,NA,TGTGCCAGCAGTTTAGGGGGACACCTACTCTACGAGCAGTACTTC,CASSLGGHLLYEQYF
TRBV27,TRBJ2-3,16,NA,TRBD2,TGTGCCAGCAGTTTATCCGGCGGGAGACTTGGAGATACGCAGTATTTT,CASSLSGGRLGDTQYF
TRBV6-6,TRBJ2-2,13,NA,NA,TGTGCCAGCAGTTACCCCTTAAACGGGGAGCTGTTTTTT,CASSYPLNGELFF
TRBV12-5,TRBJ2-7,17,few,TRBD1,TGTGCTAGTGGTTTGTTCCCCTCGGTAGGGACAGGGTCCGAGCAGTACTTC,CASGLFPSVGTGSEQYF
TRBV25-1,TRBJ1-2,14,NA,NA,TGTGCCAGCAGTAAACAGGGAGCTAACTATGGCTACACCTTC,CASSKQGANYGYTF
TRBV18,TRBJ2-7,13,once,TRBD1,TGTGCCAGCTCCCAGCGCGACAGGGCCGAGCAGTACTTC,CASSQRDRAEQYF
TRBV7-2,TRBJ2-2,16,NA,TRBD1,TGTGCCAGCAGCGAGTTCGGGACAGTGAGTACCGGGGAGCTGTTTTTT,CASSEFGTVSTGELFF
TRBV29-1,TRBJ2-7,13,NA,TRBD2,TGCAGCGTCCGGGGGGACTTCGACTACGAGCAGTACTTC,CSVRGDFDYEQYF
TRBV28,TRBJ2-7,15,NA,TRBD1,TGTGCCAGCAGTCGACCGGGACAGGGGGTCTACGAGCAGTACTTC,CASSRPGQGVYEQYF
TRBV6-1,TRBJ2-2,16,NA,TRBD1,TGTGCCAGCAGTGGACAGGGAGCTTGGGGAACCGGGGAGCTGTTTTTT,CASSGQGAWGTGELFF
TRBV27,TRBJ1-2,17,NA,NA,TGTGCCAGCAGTCTCAAGGGCTTCGGACAGTTTCGAGAGGGCTACACCTTC,CASSLKGFGQFREGYTF
TRBV7-2,TRBJ2-7,15,NA,TRBD2,TGTGCCAGCAACGCACTCGGGATTCCCCGGGAGGATCAGTACTTC,CASNALGIPREDQYF
TRBV7-2,TRBJ2-7,16,NA,TRBD2,TGTGCCAGCAGCTTAGCCGGGACTAGCGGGAGATACGAGCAGTACTTC,CASSLAGTSGRYEQYF
TRBV28,TRBJ2-7,15,few,NA,TGTGCCAGCCTACCGATCGGGCTAGCGTCCTACGAGCAGTACTTC,CASLPIGLASYEQYF
TRBV4-3,TRBJ2-1,19,NA,TRBD2,TGCGCCAGCAGCCAAGAACTAGCGGGAGGGGCGAGCTCCTACAATGAGCAGTTCTTC,CASSQELAGGASSYNEQFF